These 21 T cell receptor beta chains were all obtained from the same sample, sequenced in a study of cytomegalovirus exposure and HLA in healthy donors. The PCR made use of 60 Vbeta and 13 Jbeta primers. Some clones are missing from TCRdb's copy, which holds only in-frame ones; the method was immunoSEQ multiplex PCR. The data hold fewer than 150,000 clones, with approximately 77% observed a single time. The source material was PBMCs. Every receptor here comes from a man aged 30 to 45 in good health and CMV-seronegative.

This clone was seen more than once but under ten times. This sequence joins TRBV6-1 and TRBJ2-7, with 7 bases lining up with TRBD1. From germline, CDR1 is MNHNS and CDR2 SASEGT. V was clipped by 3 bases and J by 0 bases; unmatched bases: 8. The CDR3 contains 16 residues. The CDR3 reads CASSEPLQGNSYEQYF. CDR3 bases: TGTGCCAGCAGTGAGCCCTTACAGGGGAACTCCTACGAGCAGTACTTC.

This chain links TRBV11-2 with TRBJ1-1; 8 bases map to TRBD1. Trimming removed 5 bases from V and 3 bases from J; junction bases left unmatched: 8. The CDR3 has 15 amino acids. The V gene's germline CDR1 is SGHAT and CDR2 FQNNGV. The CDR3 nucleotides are TGTGCCAGCAGCACTGGACAGGGACGGGACACTGAAGCTTTCTTT. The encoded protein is CASSTGQGRDTEAFF.

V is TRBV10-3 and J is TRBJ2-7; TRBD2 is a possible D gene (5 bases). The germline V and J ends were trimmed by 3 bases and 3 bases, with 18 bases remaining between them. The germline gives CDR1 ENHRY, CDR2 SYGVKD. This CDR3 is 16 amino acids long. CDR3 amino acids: CAISDPTTNALYEQYF. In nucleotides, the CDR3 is TGTGCCATCAGTGACCCGACGACTAACGCTCTCTACGAGCAGTACTTC.

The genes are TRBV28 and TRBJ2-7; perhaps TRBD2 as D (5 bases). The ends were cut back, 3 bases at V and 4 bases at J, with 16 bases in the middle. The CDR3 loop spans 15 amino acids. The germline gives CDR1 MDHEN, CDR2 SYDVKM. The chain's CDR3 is CASSFDGAPGYEQYF. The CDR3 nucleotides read TGTGCCAGCAGTTTTGATGGCGCTCCGGGGTACGAGCAGTACTTC.

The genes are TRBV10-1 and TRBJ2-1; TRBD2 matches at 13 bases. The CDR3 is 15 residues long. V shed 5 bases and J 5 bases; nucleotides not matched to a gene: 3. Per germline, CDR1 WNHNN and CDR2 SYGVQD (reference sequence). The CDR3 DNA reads TGCGCCAGCAGTTGGGGGACTAGCGGGAACAATGAGCAGTTCTTC. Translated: CASSWGTSGNNEQFF.

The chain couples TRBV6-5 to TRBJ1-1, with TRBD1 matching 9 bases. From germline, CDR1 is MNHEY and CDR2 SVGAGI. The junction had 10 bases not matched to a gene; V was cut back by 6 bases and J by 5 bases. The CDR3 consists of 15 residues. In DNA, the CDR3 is TGTGCCAGCAGCCAGCCACAGGGGGCGGGGACTGAAGCTTTCTTT. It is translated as CASSQPQGAGTEAFF.

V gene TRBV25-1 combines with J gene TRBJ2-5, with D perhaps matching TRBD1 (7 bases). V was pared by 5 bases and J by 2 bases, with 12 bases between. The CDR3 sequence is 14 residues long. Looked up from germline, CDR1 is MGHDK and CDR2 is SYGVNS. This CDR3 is CASSPRGTQETQYF. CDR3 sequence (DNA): TGTGCCAGCAGTCCCAGGGGGACTCAAGAGACCCAGTACTTC.

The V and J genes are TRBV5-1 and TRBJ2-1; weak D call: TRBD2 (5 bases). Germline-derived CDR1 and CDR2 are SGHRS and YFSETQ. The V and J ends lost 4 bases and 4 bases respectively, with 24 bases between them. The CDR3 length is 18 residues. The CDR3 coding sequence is TGCGCCAGCAGCCTGGGTCTAGCCAATAGTTTAATGTACAATGAGCAGTTCTTC. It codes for CASSLGLANSLMYNEQFF.

In DNA, the CDR3 is TGTGCCAGCAGCTTAGCGCCCAGGGGAGATGAAAAACTGTTTTTT. The encoded protein is CASSLAPRGDEKLFF. V is TRBV11-2 and J is TRBJ1-4; perhaps TRBD1 as D (6 bases). Germline assignment: CDR1 SGHAT and CDR2 FQNNGV. The CDR3 runs 15 residues. V shed 1 base and J shed 6 bases, with 12 bases lying between them.

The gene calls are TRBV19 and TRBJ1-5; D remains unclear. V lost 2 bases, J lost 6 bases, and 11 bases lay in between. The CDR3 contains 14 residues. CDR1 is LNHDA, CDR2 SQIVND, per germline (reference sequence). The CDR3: CASSISRGGQPQHF. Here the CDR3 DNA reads TGTGCCAGTAGTATATCTCGCGGAGGTCAGCCCCAGCATTTT. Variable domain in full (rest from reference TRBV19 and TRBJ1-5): DGGITQSPKYLFRKEGQNVTLSCEQNLNHDAMYWYRQDPGQGLRLIYYSQIVNDFQKGDIAEGYSVSREKKESFPLTVTSAQKNPTAFYLCASSISRGGQPQHFGDGTRLSIL.

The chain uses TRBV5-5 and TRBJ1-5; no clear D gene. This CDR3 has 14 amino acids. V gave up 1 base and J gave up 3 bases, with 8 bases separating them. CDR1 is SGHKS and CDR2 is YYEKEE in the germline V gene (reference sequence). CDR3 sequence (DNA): TGTGCCAGCAGCTTGTGGCCTGCCAATCAGCCCCAGCATTTT. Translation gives CASSLWPANQPQHF.

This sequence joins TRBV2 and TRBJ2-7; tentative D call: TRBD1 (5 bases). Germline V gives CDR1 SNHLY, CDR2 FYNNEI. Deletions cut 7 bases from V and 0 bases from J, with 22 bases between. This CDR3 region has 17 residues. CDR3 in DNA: TGTGCCAGCACCCAGTTCGTGGGGCCCGCCACCTCCTACGAGCAGTACTTC. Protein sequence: CASTQFVGPATSYEQYF.

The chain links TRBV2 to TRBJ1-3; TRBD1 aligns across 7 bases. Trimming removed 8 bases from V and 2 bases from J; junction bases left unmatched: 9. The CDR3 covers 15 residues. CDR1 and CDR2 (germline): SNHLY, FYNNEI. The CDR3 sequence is CASCFDRAAGNTIYF. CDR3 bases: TGTGCCAGCTGCTTTGACAGGGCGGCTGGAAACACCATATATTTT. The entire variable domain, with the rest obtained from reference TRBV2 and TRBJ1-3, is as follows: EPEVTQTPSHQVTQMGQEVILRCVPISNHLYFYWYRQILGQKVEFLVSFYNNEISEKSEIFDDQFSVERPDGSNFTLKIRSTKLEDSAMYFCASCFDRAAGNTIYFGEGSWLTVV.

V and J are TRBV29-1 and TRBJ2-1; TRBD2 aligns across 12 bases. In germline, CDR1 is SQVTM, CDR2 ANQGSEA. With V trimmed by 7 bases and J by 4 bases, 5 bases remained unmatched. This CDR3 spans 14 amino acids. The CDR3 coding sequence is TGCAGCGGTACCGGGACTAGCGGGTACAATGAGCAGTTCTTC. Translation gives CSGTGTSGYNEQFF.

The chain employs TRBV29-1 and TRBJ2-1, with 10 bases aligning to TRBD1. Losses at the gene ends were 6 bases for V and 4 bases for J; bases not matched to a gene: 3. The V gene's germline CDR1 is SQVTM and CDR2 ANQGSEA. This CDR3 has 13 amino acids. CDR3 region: CSVGQGSYNEQFF. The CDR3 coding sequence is TGCAGCGTGGGACAGGGGTCGTACAATGAGCAGTTCTTC.

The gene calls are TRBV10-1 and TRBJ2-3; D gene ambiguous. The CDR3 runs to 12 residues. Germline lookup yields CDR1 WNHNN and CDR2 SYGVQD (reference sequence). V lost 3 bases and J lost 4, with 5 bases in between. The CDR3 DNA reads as TGCGCCAGCAGTGATACAGCAGATACGCAGTATTTT. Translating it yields CASSDTADTQYF.

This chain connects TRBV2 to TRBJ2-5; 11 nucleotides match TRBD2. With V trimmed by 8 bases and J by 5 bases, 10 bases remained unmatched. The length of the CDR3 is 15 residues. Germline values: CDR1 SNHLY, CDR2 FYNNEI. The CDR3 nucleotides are TGTGCCAGCGTAAGAACTAGCGGGAGAGGGGAGACCCAGTACTTC. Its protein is CASVRTSGRGETQYF.

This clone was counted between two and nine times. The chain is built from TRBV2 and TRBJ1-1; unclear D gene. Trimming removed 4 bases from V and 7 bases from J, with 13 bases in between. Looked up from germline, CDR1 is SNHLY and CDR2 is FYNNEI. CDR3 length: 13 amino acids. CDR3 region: CASSGDGGYEAFF. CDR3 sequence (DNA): TGTGCCAGCAGTGGAGATGGCGGTTATGAAGCTTTCTTT.

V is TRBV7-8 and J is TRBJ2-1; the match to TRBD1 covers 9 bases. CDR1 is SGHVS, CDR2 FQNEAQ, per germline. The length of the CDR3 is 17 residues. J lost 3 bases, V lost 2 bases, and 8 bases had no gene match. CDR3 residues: CASSLRNRDRVYNEQFF. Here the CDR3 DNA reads TGTGCCAGCAGCTTACGGAACCGGGACAGGGTCTACAATGAGCAGTTCTTC.

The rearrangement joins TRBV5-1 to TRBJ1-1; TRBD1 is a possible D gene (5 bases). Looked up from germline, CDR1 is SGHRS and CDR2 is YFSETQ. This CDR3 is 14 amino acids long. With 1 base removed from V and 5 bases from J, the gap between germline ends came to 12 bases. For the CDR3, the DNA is TGCGCCAGCAGCTTGTGGGGGGGGTCTACTGAAGCTTTCTTT. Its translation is CASSLWGGSTEAFF.

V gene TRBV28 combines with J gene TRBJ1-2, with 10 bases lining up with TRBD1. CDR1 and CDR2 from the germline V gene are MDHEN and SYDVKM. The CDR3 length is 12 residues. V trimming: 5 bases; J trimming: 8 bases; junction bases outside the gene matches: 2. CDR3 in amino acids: CASSQDRGGYTF. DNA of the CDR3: TGTGCCAGCAGTCAGGACAGGGGGGGCTACACCTTC.